These T cell receptor beta chains were read from a single sample in a study of beta chain features in type 1 diabetes. Sequencing was performed with immunoSEQ multiplex PCR; in TCRdb, only in-frame clones are kept and a portion is missing. The sample lists 240,000 or so clones, approximately 15% occurring once. Sequences were obtained from naive CD4+ T cells from blood. The receptors here all came from a man under 40 with type 1 diabetes. Both conserved end residues are part of each CDR3. A D gene is named only where the DNA matches it firmly. Expanded clones get a size class; other rows say once, few or many, or leave the size out.

TRBV9	TRBJ2-3	NA	NA	CASSVGGGATGTDTQYF	TGTGCCAGCAGCGTCGGCGGAGGGGCGACTGGGACAGATACGCAGTATTTT
TRBV27	TRBJ2-3	few	TRBD2	CASSLSTSGKSDTQYF	TGTGCCAGCAGTTTATCGACTAGCGGGAAGTCAGATACGCAGTATTTT
TRBV10-3	TRBJ2-2	few	TRBD2	CAISFPGLAGAAGELFF	TGTGCCATCAGCTTCCCGGGACTAGCGGGAGCGGCCGGGGAGCTGTTTTTT
TRBV5-6	TRBJ2-3	NA	NA	CASSAVPGAYEADTQYF	TGTGCCAGCAGCGCGGTACCGGGAGCCTACGAGGCAGATACGCAGTATTTT
TRBV7-2	TRBJ2-5	few	TRBD2	CASSLVGLAGGHRETQYF	TGTGCCAGCAGCTTAGTCGGACTAGCGGGAGGGCATCGGGAGACCCAGTACTTC
TRBV13	TRBJ2-1	few	NA	CASSAQGSLSYNEQFF	TGTGCCAGCAGCGCCCAGGGTTCCCTATCCTACAATGAGCAGTTCTTC
TRBV29-1	TRBJ2-1	few	TRBD1	CSVRTGDAYNEQFF	TGCAGCGTCCGGACAGGGGACGCCTACAATGAGCAGTTCTTC
TRBV7-9	TRBJ1-1	few	TRBD1	CASSPWTGVNTEAFF	TGTGCCAGCAGCCCGTGGACAGGTGTGAACACTGAAGCTTTCTTT
TRBV6-5	TRBJ2-5	NA	TRBD1	CASSYNPDRETQYF	TGTGCCAGCAGTTACAATCCGGACAGGGAGACCCAGTACTTC
TRBV6-1	TRBJ2-2	NA	TRBD2	CASSVGTSSTGELFF	TGTGCCAGCAGTGTGGGGACTAGCAGCACCGGGGAGCTGTTTTTT
TRBV6-6	TRBJ2-1	few	TRBD2	CASRTPWGGRGNEQFF	TGTGCCAGCAGGACCCCCTGGGGCGGGAGGGGGAATGAGCAGTTCTTC
TRBV9	TRBJ1-1	few	NA	CASSAPGGSTEAFF	TGTGCCAGCAGCGCCCCGGGGGGCTCGACTGAAGCTTTCTTT
TRBV6-5	TRBJ1-1	few	NA	CASSYSKGPLTEAFF	TGTGCCAGCAGTTACTCCAAGGGGCCCCTCACTGAAGCTTTCTTT
TRBV7-9	TRBJ1-5	few	NA	CASSPGGAPNQPQHF	TGTGCCAGCAGCCCGGGGGGGGCGCCCAATCAGCCCCAGCATTTT
TRBV30	TRBJ1-5	NA	NA	CAWSPGGLLNQPQHF	TGTGCCTGGAGTCCGGGGGGACTCCTGAATCAGCCCCAGCATTTT
TRBV9	TRBJ2-5	NA	TRBD1	CASSPRTGVGTQYF	TGTGCCAGCAGCCCAAGGACAGGGGTAGGGACCCAGTACTTC
TRBV5-6	TRBJ1-1	few	NA	CASSFQGSDTEAFF	TGTGCCAGCAGCTTCCAGGGCTCGGACACTGAAGCTTTCTTT
TRBV18	TRBJ2-5	NA	NA	CASSPEQSPAGTQYF	TGTGCCAGCTCACCAGAACAGTCCCCCGCGGGGACCCAGTACTTC
TRBV4-1	TRBJ2-6	few	NA	CASSPPGRREANVLTF	TGCGCCAGCAGCCCCCCGGGACGGAGGGAGGCCAACGTCCTGACTTTC
TRBV4-1	TRBJ2-2	few	NA	CASSPTEGRTGELFF	TGCGCCAGCAGCCCCACGGAGGGTCGCACCGGGGAGCTGTTTTTT
TRBV4-1	TRBJ2-1	NA	TRBD2	CASSRPGGSYNEQFF	TGCGCCAGCAGCCGACCGGGGGGGTCCTACAATGAGCAGTTCTTC
TRBV30	TRBJ1-1	NA	NA	CAWRSRLTGYLRYTEAFF	TGTGCCTGGAGGTCCCGCCTGACAGGATACCTTCGGTACACTGAAGCTTTCTTT
TRBV5-1	TRBJ2-5	NA	TRBD2	CASSLPSGGQETQYF	TGCGCCAGCAGCTTGCCTAGCGGGGGACAAGAGACCCAGTACTTC
TRBV7-2	TRBJ2-3	few	NA	CASSLQGTDTQYF	TGTGCCAGCAGCTTACAGGGCACAGATACGCAGTATTTT
TRBV19	TRBJ1-2	NA	NA	CASSRTGPNYGYTF	TGTGCCAGTAGTCGTACAGGGCCCAACTATGGCTACACCTTC
TRBV6-5	TRBJ2-1	few	TRBD2	CASRNAGLAHNEQFF	TGTGCCAGCAGGAACGCGGGACTAGCGCACAATGAGCAGTTCTTC
TRBV5-5	TRBJ1-4	NA	NA	CASSLDSTVNEKLFF	TGTGCCAGCAGCTTGGATTCGACAGTCAATGAAAAACTGTTTTTT
TRBV7-2	TRBJ2-3	few	NA	CASSPGLTGTDTQYF	TGTGCCAGCAGCCCGGGACTCACGGGCACAGATACGCAGTATTTT
TRBV30	TRBJ1-2	NA	NA	CAWSEGRGSGYTF	TGTGCCTGGAGTGAGGGGAGGGGAAGCGGCTACACCTTC
TRBV5-1	TRBJ2-6	once	NA	CASSLEGRAGANVLTF	TGCGCCAGCAGCTTGGAGGGCAGGGCTGGGGCCAACGTCCTGACTTTC
TRBV2	TRBJ2-7	NA	NA	CASSGGQPKVHEQYF	TGTGCCAGCAGTGGAGGACAGCCGAAAGTCCACGAGCAGTACTTC
TRBV19	TRBJ1-1	few	TRBD1	CASSRDRETEAFF	TGTGCCAGTAGCCGGGACAGGGAAACTGAAGCTTTCTTT
TRBV2	TRBJ2-7	NA	NA	CASRGPGSQYEQYF	TGTGCCAGCAGAGGACCGGGGTCCCAATACGAGCAGTACTTC
TRBV25-1	TRBJ2-3	NA	NA	CASTKGASESTDTQYF	TGTGCCAGCACCAAGGGGGCTAGCGAAAGCACAGATACGCAGTATTTT
TRBV6-5	TRBJ1-1	few	TRBD1	CASSSGTGNTEAFF	TGTGCCAGCAGTTCCGGGACAGGGAACACTGAAGCTTTCTTT
TRBV7-2	TRBJ1-1	NA	NA	CASSPGIAREAFF	TGTGCCAGCAGCCCCGGAATAGCAAGAGAAGCTTTCTTT
TRBV7-9	TRBJ1-5	NA	TRBD1	CASSFGQAGNQPQHF	TGTGCCAGCAGCTTCGGACAGGCTGGTAATCAGCCCCAGCATTTT
TRBV19	TRBJ1-2	NA	NA	CASSTLETGRGDYGYTF	TGTGCCAGTAGTACCCTTGAGACGGGACGGGGGGACTATGGCTACACCTTC
TRBV27	TRBJ1-3	NA	NA	CASTDLSSGNTIYF	TGTGCCAGCACCGACTTGAGCTCTGGAAACACCATATATTTT
TRBV25-1	TRBJ2-3	NA	NA	CASSDPSAQYF	TGTGCCAGCAGTGACCCCTCGGCGCAGTATTTT
TRBV11-2	TRBJ2-7	NA	NA	CASSNMVGGPYEQYF	TGTGCCAGCAGCAATATGGTCGGGGGACCCTACGAGCAGTACTTC
TRBV11-2	TRBJ2-5	few	NA	CASSSNQATGTQYF	TGTGCCAGCAGCTCCAACCAAGCCACCGGGACCCAGTACTTC
TRBV10-3	TRBJ2-1	few	TRBD2	CAISAGLAGAYNEQFF	TGTGCCATCAGTGCTGGACTAGCGGGAGCGTACAATGAGCAGTTCTTC
TRBV6-6	TRBJ2-5	few	NA	CASSYEGRETQYF	TGTGCCAGCAGTTACGAGGGCCGAGAGACCCAGTACTTC
TRBV6-6	TRBJ1-5	few	TRBD1	CASKPGQGVGQPQHF	TGTGCCAGCAAGCCGGGACAGGGGGTCGGCCAGCCCCAGCATTTT
TRBV30	TRBJ2-1	few	TRBD2	CAWSSSGPYNEQFF	TGTGCCTGGAGTAGTAGCGGGCCCTACAATGAGCAGTTCTTC
TRBV10-2	TRBJ2-1	NA	TRBD2	CASSASGRANEQFF	TGCGCCAGCAGTGCAAGCGGGAGAGCCAATGAGCAGTTCTTC
TRBV28	TRBJ1-2	NA	TRBD1	CASSTTGQGGNHGYTF	TGTGCCAGCAGCACCACCGGACAGGGGGGAAATCATGGCTACACCTTC
TRBV6-1	TRBJ1-1	few	NA	CASSEIGGATEAFF	TGTGCCAGCAGTGAAATAGGCGGTGCCACTGAAGCTTTCTTT
TRBV11-2	TRBJ1-1	few	NA	CASSFDWRTEAFF	TGTGCCAGCAGCTTCGACTGGCGGACTGAAGCTTTCTTT
TRBV7-9	TRBJ2-1	NA	TRBD2	CASSHGLGAPPYNEQFF	TGTGCCAGCAGCCATGGACTAGGAGCGCCCCCCTACAATGAGCAGTTCTTC
TRBV21-1	TRBJ2-7	NA	NA	CASTIQGAYEQYF	TGTGCCAGCACCATACAGGGGGCTTACGAGCAGTACTTC
TRBV6-6	TRBJ2-2	NA	TRBD1	CASGQGAGELFF	TGTGCCAGCGGTCAGGGGGCCGGGGAGCTGTTTTTT
TRBV6-6	TRBJ2-3	NA	TRBD1	CASSADRDTDTQYF	TGTGCCAGCAGCGCGGACAGGGACACAGATACGCAGTATTTT
TRBV7-9	TRBJ2-7	few	NA	CASSFGTAGYEQYF	TGTGCCAGCAGCTTTGGGACAGCGGGCTACGAGCAGTACTTC
TRBV5-5	TRBJ1-6	few	NA	CASNSVGLSSYNSPLHF	TGTGCCAGCAACTCCGTGGGACTTAGCTCCTATAATTCACCCCTCCACTTT
TRBV13	TRBJ2-5	few	NA	CASSSRVWETQYF	TGTGCCAGCAGCTCCAGGGTGTGGGAGACCCAGTACTTC